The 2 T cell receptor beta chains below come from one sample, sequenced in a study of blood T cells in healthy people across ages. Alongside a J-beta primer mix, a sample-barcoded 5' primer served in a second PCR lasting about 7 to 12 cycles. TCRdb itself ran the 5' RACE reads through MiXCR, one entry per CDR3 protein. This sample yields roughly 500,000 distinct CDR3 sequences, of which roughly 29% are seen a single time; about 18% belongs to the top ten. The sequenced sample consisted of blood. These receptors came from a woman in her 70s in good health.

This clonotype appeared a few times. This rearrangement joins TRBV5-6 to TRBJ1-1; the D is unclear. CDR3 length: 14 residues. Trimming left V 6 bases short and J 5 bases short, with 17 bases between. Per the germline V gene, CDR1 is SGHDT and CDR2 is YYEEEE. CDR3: CASTSLSSGTEAFF. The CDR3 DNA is TGTGCCAGCACCTCCCTTTCCTCGGGTACTGAAGCTTTCTTT.

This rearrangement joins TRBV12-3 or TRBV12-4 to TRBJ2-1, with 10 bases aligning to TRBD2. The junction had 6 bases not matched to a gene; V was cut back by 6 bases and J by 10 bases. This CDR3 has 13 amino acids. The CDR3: CASRPLAGTEQFF. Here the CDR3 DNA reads TGTGCCAGCAGGCCACTAGCGGGGACCGAGCAGTTCTTC.